The rows below give T cell receptor beta chains drawn from one sample of a study of CD8 T cells in ankylosing spondylitis. One entry per CDR3 protein, called by TCRdb with MiXCR from the 5' RACE reads. The profile covers around 220,000 distinct CDR3 sequences, with about 10% appearing a single time and approximately 20% taken by the ten largest. Sequencing input: blood, either unsorted or a sorted T cell fraction (not recorded which). The receptors derive from a male donor with ankylosing spondylitis or in good health (not recorded which). The CDR3 runs from the conserved cysteine through the conserved F or W. Fields, in order: V gene, D gene, CDR3 length, J gene, clone size, CDR3 protein, CDR3 DNA. A D gene is named only where the DNA matches it firmly. Clone size is shown for a subset of rows, as once, few, many or a class of expanded clone.

v_call: TRBV7-3
d_call: NA
cdr3_length: 11
j_call: TRBJ2-2
clone_size: NA
cdr3_aa: CASSAAGELFF
cdr3_nt: TGTGCCAGCAGCGCCGCCGGGGAGCTGTTTTTT

v_call: TRBV7-9
d_call: TRBD2
cdr3_length: 12
j_call: TRBJ2-1
clone_size: few
cdr3_aa: CASSLGLAWQFF
cdr3_nt: TGTGCCAGCAGCTTAGGACTAGCGTGGCAGTTCTTC

v_call: TRBV6-5
d_call: NA
cdr3_length: 14
j_call: TRBJ1-6
clone_size: many
cdr3_aa: CASSYERKNSPLHF
cdr3_nt: TGTGCCAGCAGTTACGAACGAAAAAATTCACCCCTCCACTTT

v_call: TRBV10-3
d_call: TRBD1
cdr3_length: 14
j_call: TRBJ1-3
clone_size: many
cdr3_aa: CAAGQTSSGNTIYF
cdr3_nt: TGTGCCGCGGGACAGACAAGCTCTGGAAACACCATATATTTT

v_call: TRBV5-1
d_call: NA
cdr3_length: 14
j_call: TRBJ2-2
clone_size: many
cdr3_aa: CASSWKDLPGELFF
cdr3_nt: TGCGCCAGCAGCTGGAAGGACCTGCCCGGGGAGCTGTTTTTT

v_call: TRBV24-1
d_call: TRBD1
cdr3_length: 15
j_call: TRBJ1-5
clone_size: many
cdr3_aa: CATSDTQGPNQPQHF
cdr3_nt: TGTGCCACCAGTGATACACAGGGGCCGAATCAGCCCCAGCATTTT

v_call: TRBV6-2/TRBV6-3
d_call: NA
cdr3_length: 15
j_call: TRBJ1-6
clone_size: many
cdr3_aa: CASSYGLESPWALHF
cdr3_nt: TGTGCCAGCAGTTACGGGCTTGAGAGCCCTTGGGCCCTCCACTTT

v_call: TRBV20-1
d_call: NA
cdr3_length: 13
j_call: TRBJ2-1
clone_size: NA
cdr3_aa: CSAFSRDYNEQFF
cdr3_nt: TGCAGTGCTTTCTCCCGGGACTACAATGAGCAGTTCTTC

v_call: TRBV7-8
d_call: NA
cdr3_length: 14
j_call: TRBJ1-2
clone_size: many
cdr3_aa: CASSLAGSPRGYTF
cdr3_nt: TGTGCCAGCAGCTTAGCGGGGTCCCCTCGAGGCTACACCTTC

v_call: TRBV7-2
d_call: NA
cdr3_length: 14
j_call: TRBJ1-4
clone_size: NA
cdr3_aa: CASSPGGGREKLFF
cdr3_nt: TGTGCCAGCAGCCCCGGGGGGGGGCGTGAAAAACTGTTTTTT

v_call: TRBV5-1
d_call: NA
cdr3_length: 15
j_call: TRBJ2-3
clone_size: many
cdr3_aa: CASSSSGGAVDTQYF
cdr3_nt: TGCGCCAGCAGTTCGAGCGGAGGAGCCGTCGATACGCAGTATTTT

v_call: TRBV20-1
d_call: TRBD2
cdr3_length: 15
j_call: TRBJ2-7
clone_size: NA
cdr3_aa: CSARDPSGGVYEQYF
cdr3_nt: TGCAGTGCTAGAGATCCCAGCGGGGGAGTCTACGAGCAGTACTTC

v_call: TRBV29-1
d_call: TRBD2
cdr3_length: 13
j_call: TRBJ2-7
clone_size: many
cdr3_aa: CSVRTSEVYEQYF
cdr3_nt: TGCAGCGTACGTACTAGCGAGGTCTACGAGCAGTACTTC

v_call: TRBV12-3/TRBV12-4
d_call: TRBD2
cdr3_length: 17
j_call: TRBJ2-7
clone_size: NA
cdr3_aa: CASSPLGKPGLGGEQYF
cdr3_nt: TGTGCCAGCAGTCCACTCGGGAAGCCGGGACTAGGGGGCGAGCAGTACTTC

v_call: TRBV7-2
d_call: NA
cdr3_length: 13
j_call: TRBJ2-5
clone_size: many
cdr3_aa: CASSRDFKETQYF
cdr3_nt: TGTGCCAGCAGCCGGGACTTTAAGGAGACCCAGTACTTC

v_call: TRBV20-1
d_call: NA
cdr3_length: 13
j_call: TRBJ1-1
clone_size: few
cdr3_aa: CSAKVSGISEAFF
cdr3_nt: TGCAGTGCTAAGGTTTCAGGGATCAGTGAAGCTTTCTTT

v_call: TRBV2
d_call: TRBD1
cdr3_length: 14
j_call: TRBJ1-4
clone_size: once
cdr3_aa: CASSLGQGVEKLFF
cdr3_nt: TGTGCCAGCAGTTTAGGACAGGGTGTGGAAAAACTGTTTTTT

v_call: TRBV6-5
d_call: NA
cdr3_length: 14
j_call: TRBJ1-1
clone_size: many
cdr3_aa: CASSYSTATGRNFF
cdr3_nt: TGTGCCAGCAGTTACTCGACGGCGACAGGTCGGAATTTCTTT

v_call: TRBV7-2
d_call: TRBD2
cdr3_length: 17
j_call: TRBJ2-3
clone_size: many
cdr3_aa: CASSLWASGGVSDTQYF
cdr3_nt: TGTGCCAGCAGCTTATGGGCTAGCGGGGGGGTTTCAGATACGCAGTATTTT

v_call: TRBV5-6
d_call: TRBD1
cdr3_length: 15
j_call: TRBJ2-1
clone_size: many
cdr3_aa: CASSVGQRPDNEQFF
cdr3_nt: TGTGCCAGCAGCGTGGGACAGCGACCCGACAATGAGCAGTTCTTC

v_call: TRBV7-2
d_call: NA
cdr3_length: 14
j_call: TRBJ2-3
clone_size: few
cdr3_aa: CASRRTWGTDTQYF
cdr3_nt: TGTGCCAGCCGACGGACTTGGGGCACAGATACGCAGTATTTT

v_call: TRBV20-1
d_call: NA
cdr3_length: 14
j_call: TRBJ2-2
clone_size: many
cdr3_aa: CSARDFTNTGELFF
cdr3_nt: TGCAGTGCTAGAGATTTTACAAACACCGGGGAGCTGTTTTTT

v_call: TRBV14
d_call: NA
cdr3_length: 14
j_call: TRBJ2-5
clone_size: NA
cdr3_aa: CASSQDPGRETQYF
cdr3_nt: TGTGCCAGCAGCCAAGATCCAGGGCGGGAGACCCAGTACTTC

v_call: TRBV3-1
d_call: TRBD2
cdr3_length: 16
j_call: TRBJ2-3
clone_size: few
cdr3_aa: CASSLPRGGETDTQYF
cdr3_nt: TGTGCCAGCAGCCTTCCCCGCGGGGGGGAGACAGATACGCAGTATTTT

v_call: TRBV6-6
d_call: NA
cdr3_length: 12
j_call: TRBJ1-4
clone_size: many
cdr3_aa: CASSPDREKLFF
cdr3_nt: TGTGCCAGCAGCCCTGACAGGGAAAAACTGTTTTTT

v_call: TRBV12-3/TRBV12-4
d_call: NA
cdr3_length: 14
j_call: TRBJ1-2
clone_size: many
cdr3_aa: CASSLVWVNYGYTF
cdr3_nt: TGTGCCAGCAGTTTAGTTTGGGTTAACTATGGCTACACCTTC